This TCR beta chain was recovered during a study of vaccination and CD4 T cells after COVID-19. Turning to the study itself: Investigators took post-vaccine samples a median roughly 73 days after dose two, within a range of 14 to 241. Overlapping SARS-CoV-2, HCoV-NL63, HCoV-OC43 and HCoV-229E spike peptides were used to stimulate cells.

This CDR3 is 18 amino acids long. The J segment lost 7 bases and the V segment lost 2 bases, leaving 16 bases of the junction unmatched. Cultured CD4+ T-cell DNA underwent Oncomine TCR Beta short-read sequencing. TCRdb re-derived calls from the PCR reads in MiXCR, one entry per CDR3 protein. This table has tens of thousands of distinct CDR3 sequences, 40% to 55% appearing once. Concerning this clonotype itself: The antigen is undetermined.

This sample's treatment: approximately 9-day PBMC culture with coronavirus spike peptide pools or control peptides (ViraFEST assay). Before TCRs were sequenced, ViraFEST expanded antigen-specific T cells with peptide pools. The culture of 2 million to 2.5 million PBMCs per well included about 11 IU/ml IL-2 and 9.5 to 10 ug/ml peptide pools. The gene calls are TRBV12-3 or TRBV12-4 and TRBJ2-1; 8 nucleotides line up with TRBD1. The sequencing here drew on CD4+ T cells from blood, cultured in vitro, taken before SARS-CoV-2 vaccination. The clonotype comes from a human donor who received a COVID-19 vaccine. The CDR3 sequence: CASSLLWRSGQGENEQFF. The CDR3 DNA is TGTGCCAGCAGTTTACTGTGGAGGTCAGGACAGGGTGAAAATGAGCAGTTCTTC.